This TCR beta chain came from a study of tumor-infiltrating lymphocytes in localized non-small cell lung cancer. Findings and limits, study-wide: Each assay used a separate piece of the same tissue. No link was found between tumor T-cell fraction and recurrence-free survival.

Notes on this clone: Its antigen is not known.

This CDR3 has 14 residues. The germline V and J ends were trimmed by 0 bases and 5 bases, with 9 bases remaining between them. CDR1 is SGHNT and CDR2 is YYREEE in the germline V gene (reference sequence). TCRdb's table, derived via immunoSEQ multiplex PCR, lists solely in-frame clones and lacks some. The profile shows about 25,000 clones, approximately 70% of them singletons. The sequenced sample was lung tumor tissue. This receptor was identified in a human donor with non-small cell lung cancer. The genes are TRBV5-4 and TRBJ2-1; D gene unclear. The CDR3, as DNA: TGTGCCAGCAGCTTGGTGGGCAGAAACAATGAGCAGTTCTTC. It specifies CASSLVGRNNEQFF.